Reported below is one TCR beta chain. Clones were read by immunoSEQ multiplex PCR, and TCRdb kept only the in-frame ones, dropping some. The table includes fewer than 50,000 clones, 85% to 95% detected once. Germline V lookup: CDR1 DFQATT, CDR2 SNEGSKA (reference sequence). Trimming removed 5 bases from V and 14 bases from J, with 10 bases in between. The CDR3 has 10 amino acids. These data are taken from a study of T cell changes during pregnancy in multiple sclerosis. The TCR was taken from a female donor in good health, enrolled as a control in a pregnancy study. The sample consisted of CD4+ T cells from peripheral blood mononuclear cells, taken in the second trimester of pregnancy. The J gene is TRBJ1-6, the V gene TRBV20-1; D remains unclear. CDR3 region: CSAYNNALHF. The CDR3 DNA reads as TGCAGTGCTTACAACAATGCCCTCCACTTT.